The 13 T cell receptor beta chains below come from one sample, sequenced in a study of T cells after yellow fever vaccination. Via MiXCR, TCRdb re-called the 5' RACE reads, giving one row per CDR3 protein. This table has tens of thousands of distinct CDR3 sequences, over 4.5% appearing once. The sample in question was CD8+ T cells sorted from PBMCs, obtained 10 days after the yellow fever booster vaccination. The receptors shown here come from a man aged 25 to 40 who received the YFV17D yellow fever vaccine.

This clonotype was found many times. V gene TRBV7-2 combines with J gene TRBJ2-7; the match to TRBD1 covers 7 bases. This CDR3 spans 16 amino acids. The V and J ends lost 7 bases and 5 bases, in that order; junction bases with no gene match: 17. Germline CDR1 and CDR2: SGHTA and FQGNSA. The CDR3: CASTYLVAGTENEQYF. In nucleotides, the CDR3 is TGTGCCAGCACCTATCTTGTAGCCGGGACAGAAAACGAGCAGTACTTC. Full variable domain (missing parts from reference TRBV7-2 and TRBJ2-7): GAGVSQSPSNKVTEKGKDVELRCDPISGHTALYWYRQSLGQGLEFLIYFQGNSAPDKSGLPSDRFSAERTGGSVSTLTIQRTQQEDSAVYLCASTYLVAGTENEQYFGPGTRLTVT.

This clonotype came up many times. In nucleotides, the CDR3 is TGCGCCAGCAGCCAAGAAAAGGCGAGTGATGAGCAGTTCTTC. Translated: CASSQEKASDEQFF. The chain joins TRBV4-1 to TRBJ2-1; the D is unclear. Trimming shortened V by 0 bases and J by 8 bases, and 11 bases separated the two germline ends. CDR1 and CDR2 from the germline V gene are MGHRA and YSYEKL. This CDR3 region has 14 residues.

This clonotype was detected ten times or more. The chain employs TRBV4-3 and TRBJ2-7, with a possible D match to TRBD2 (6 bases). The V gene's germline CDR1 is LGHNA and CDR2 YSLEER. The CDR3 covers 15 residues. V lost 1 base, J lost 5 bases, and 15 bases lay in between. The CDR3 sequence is CASSQGGVGDNEQYF. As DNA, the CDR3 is TGCGCCAGCAGCCAAGGGGGGGTGGGAGACAACGAGCAGTACTTC.

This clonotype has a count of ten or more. DNA of the CDR3: TGTGCCATCAGTGGGGATATAGCGGGAGACTCCTACAATGAGCAGTTCTTC. Its protein product is CAISGDIAGDSYNEQFF. The rearrangement uses TRBV10-3 and TRBJ2-1; 9 bases are shared with TRBD2. The CDR3 contains 17 residues. Germline loops: CDR1 ENHRY, CDR2 SYGVKD. V lost 4 bases to trimming and J lost 0 bases; unmatched junction nucleotides: 7.

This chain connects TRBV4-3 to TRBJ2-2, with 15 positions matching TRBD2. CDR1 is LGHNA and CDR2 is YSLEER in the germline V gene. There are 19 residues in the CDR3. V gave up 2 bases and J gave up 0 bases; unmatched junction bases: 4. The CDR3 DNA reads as TGCGCCAGCAGCCAATCGGGACTAGCGGGAGGAACGAACACCGGGGAGCTGTTTTTT. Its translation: CASSQSGLAGGTNTGELFF.

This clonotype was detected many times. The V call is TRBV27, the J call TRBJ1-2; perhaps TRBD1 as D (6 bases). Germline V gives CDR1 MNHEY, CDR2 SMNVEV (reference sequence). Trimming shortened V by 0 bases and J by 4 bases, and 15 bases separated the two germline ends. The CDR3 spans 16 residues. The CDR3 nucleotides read TGTGCCAGCAGTTTATCGAGTAAGGGACACCCCTATGGCTACACCTTC. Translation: CASSLSSKGHPYGYTF.

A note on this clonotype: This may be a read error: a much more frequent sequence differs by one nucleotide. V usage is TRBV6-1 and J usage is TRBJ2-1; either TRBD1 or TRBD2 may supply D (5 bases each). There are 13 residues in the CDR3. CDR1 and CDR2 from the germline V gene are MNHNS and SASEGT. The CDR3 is CAGSGGRYNEQFF. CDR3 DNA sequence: TGTGCCGGCAGTGGGGGACGCTACAATGAGCAGTTCTTC.

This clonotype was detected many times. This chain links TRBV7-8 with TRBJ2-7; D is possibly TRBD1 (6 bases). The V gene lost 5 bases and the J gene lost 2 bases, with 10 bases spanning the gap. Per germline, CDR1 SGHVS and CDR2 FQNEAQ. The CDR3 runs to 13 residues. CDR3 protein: CASSNGQTYEQYF. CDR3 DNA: TGTGCCAGCAGCAACGGACAGACCTACGAGCAGTACTTC.

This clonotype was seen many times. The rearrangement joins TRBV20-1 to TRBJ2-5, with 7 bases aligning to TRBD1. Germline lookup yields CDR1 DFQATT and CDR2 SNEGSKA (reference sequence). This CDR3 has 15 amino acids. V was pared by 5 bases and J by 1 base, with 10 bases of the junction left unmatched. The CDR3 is CSADPYGTAQETQYF. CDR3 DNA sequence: TGCAGTGCTGACCCGTACGGGACAGCCCAAGAGACCCAGTACTTC.

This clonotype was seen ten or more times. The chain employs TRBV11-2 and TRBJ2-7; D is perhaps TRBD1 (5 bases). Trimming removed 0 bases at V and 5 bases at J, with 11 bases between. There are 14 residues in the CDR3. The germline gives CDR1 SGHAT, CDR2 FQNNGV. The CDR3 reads CASSLDPGLDEQYF. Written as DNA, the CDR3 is TGTGCCAGCAGCTTAGATCCAGGGTTAGACGAGCAGTACTTC.

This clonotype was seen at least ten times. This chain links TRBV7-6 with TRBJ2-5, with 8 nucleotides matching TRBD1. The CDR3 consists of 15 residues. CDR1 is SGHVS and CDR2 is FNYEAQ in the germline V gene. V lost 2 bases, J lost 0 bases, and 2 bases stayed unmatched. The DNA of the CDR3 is TGTGCCAGCAGCTTACAGGGGGCTTACCAAGAGACCCAGTACTTC. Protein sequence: CASSLQGAYQETQYF.

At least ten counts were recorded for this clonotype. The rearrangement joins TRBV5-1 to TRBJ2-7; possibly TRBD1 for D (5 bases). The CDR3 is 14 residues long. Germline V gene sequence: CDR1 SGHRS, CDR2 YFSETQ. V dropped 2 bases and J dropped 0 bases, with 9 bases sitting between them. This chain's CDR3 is CASSLDSFSYEQYF. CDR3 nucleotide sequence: TGCGCCAGCAGCTTAGACAGTTTCTCCTACGAGCAGTACTTC.

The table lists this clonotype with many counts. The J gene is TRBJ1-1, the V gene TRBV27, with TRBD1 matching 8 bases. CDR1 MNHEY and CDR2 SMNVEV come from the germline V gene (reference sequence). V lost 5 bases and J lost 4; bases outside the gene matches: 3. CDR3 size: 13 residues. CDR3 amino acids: CASSTGTGTEAFF. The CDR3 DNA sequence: TGTGCCAGCAGTACTGGGACAGGCACTGAAGCTTTCTTT.